The sample holds many counts of the clone carrying this T cell receptor (beta chain). The antigen is not known. The read falls 3 residues short of the CDR3 end, and the missing part is taken from the germline J gene. Control and CVID samples contributed equal amounts of genomic DNA. This table comes from immunoSEQ multiplex PCR, and its TCRdb copy is limited to in-frame clones, with some not included. Recorded here are roughly 51,000 clones, none singletons. CDR1 is DFQATT, CDR2 SNEGSKA, per germline (reference sequence). The CDR3 is 16 residues long. Trimming took 3 bases from V and 0 from J, leaving 15 bases between them. This sample stems from a study of T cell clonality in common variable immunodeficiency. Study findings and constraints: In common variable immunodeficiency, TCR beta chains reportedly carried fewer deletions and N-nucleotide insertions. Compared with controls, CVID subjects had fewer shared TCRbeta clones. CVID subjects had higher TCRbeta clonality than healthy controls, most marked in about a third.

The sequenced sample consisted of peripheral blood mononuclear cells. The chain links TRBV20-1 to TRBJ2-4; TRBD1 might be the D (6 bases). This clonotype originated in a person between 18 and 75 years old in good health. The CDR3 is CSARDSYSLAKNIQYF. The sequenced CDR3 bases are TGCAGTGCTAGGGACAGCTATTCTTTAGCCAAAAACATT.